This entry is about one TCR beta chain. These data come from a study of cytomegalovirus exposure and HLA in healthy donors. Amplification used 60 Vbeta primers and 13 Jbeta primers. The method was immunoSEQ multiplex PCR; TCRdb's version includes in-frame clones alone and lacks a portion of them. The table includes fewer than 130,000 clones, around 85% detected once. This CDR3 has 18 residues. Germline V CDR1 and CDR2: SGHVS, FNYEAQ. The ends lost 0 bases at V and 3 bases at J; junction bases unmatched: 13. The gene calls are TRBV7-6 and TRBJ2-7; 8 bases line up with TRBD2. The specimen was PBMCs. This TCR came from a man aged 30 to 45 in good health and CMV-seropositive. The CDR3 loop is CASSLAGAAGGGLYEQYF. CDR3 coding DNA: TGTGCCAGCAGCTTAGCGGGGGCGGCGGGCGGGGGGCTCTACGAGCAGTACTTC.